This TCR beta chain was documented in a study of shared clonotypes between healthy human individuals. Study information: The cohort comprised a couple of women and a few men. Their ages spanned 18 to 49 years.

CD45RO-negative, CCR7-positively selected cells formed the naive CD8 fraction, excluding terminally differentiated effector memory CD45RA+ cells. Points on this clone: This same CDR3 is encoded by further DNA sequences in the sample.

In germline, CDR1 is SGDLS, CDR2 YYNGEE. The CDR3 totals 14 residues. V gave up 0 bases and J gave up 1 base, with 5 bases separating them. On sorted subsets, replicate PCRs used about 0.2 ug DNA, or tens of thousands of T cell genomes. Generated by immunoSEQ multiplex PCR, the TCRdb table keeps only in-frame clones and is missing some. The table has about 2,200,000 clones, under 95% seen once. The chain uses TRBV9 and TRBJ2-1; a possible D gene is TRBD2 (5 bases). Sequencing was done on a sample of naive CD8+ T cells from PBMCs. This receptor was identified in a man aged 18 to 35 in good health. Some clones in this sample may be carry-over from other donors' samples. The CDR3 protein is CASSVAGSYNEQFF. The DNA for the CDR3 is TGTGCCAGCAGCGTAGCGGGATCCTACAATGAGCAGTTCTTC.